The clone carrying this T cell receptor beta chain was seen at least ten times. The antigen remains undetermined. The data derive from a study of neurological immune-mediated disorders. Synthesis of cDNA was carried out by template-switch 5'RACE. The reaction used 10-nucleotide random UMIs. TCRdb called the 5' RACE reads again in MiXCR, with one record for every CDR3 protein. The profile shows tens of thousands of distinct CDR3 sequences, about 5.6% of them singletons. General observations from the study: No sharing of CDR3 amino acid sequences was observed among expanded clones across subjects, suggesting private repertoires in all groups. HTLV-1-associated myelopathy had the most TCR clonal expansion, and multiple sclerosis had the least, less than healthy controls. The repertoires of 18 of 34 multiple sclerosis patients were placed by phylogenetic grouping in a single related-CDR3 cluster, which may be a signature.

This sample's time point: longitudinal time-point 2. The TCR originated in a woman in her sixties with multiple sclerosis. The sequenced sample consisted of PBMCs.

The CDR3 bases are TGCGCCAGCAGCTTGGAATCAGGGATCACCTATGGCTACACCTTC. Amino acid sequence: CASSLESGITYGYTF. This chain uses TRBV5-1 with TRBJ1-2; D perhaps matches TRBD1 (5 bases). Germline CDR1 is SGHRS and CDR2 is YFSETQ. There are 15 residues in the CDR3. V was trimmed by 0 bases and J by 4 bases, leaving 13 bases between them.